The sequence of this TCR beta chain was determined in a study of OX40 agonist ivuxolimab in advanced cancers. Broadly, across the study: Ivuxolimab was a fully human IgG2 agonistic monoclonal antibody targeting the costimulatory receptor OX40 (CD134). Intravenous ivuxolimab was administered to patients every 2 weeks at six dose levels: 0.01, 0.1, 0.3, 1.5, 3 and 10 mg/kg. Of the roughly 50 dose-escalation patients, hepatocellular carcinoma was present in around 19, melanoma in roughly 15, renal cell carcinoma in 9 and head and neck cancer in 9. In the dose-escalation cohort, approximately 82% of patients were male, and the mean age was approximately 60 years with a range of roughly 23 to 79. Prior anti-PD-1, anti-PD-L1 or anti-CTLA-4 therapy was permitted, and checkpoint inhibitors had been received by approximately 39% of dose-escalation patients. Three dose-escalation patients achieved partial responses, one with hepatocellular carcinoma and two with cutaneous melanoma. The purpose of peripheral TCRbeta sequencing was to test whether ivuxolimab changed TCR sequence diversity and led to clonal T-cell expansion. The paper reports the monotherapy dose-escalation portion (N = 52 patients) of the phase I ivuxolimab trial. What the work shows at the level of the full study, not this receptor alone: Low levels of normalized T-cell clonal expansion were also seen in some patients who did not respond. At doses of 0.1 to 3.0 mg/kg, clonal expansion of both CD4+ and CD8+ blood T cells was observed from baseline to week 6. After ivuxolimab, expanded clones were on average more numerous among CD8+ T cells than among CD4+ T cells. In the 0.1-3.0 mg/kg groups, partial responders had among the lowest normalized peripheral clonal expansion, particularly in CD8+ T cells. Antigen specificity was not determined for the clonally expanded peripheral T cells.

A word on this clone: Its antigen is not yet known. Base-call qualities are not available, and no considerably larger clone is one nucleotide away.

CDR1 and CDR2 are read off the germline V gene as MNHEY and SVGAGI. The CDR3 sequence holds 14 residues, the cysteine and phenylalanine included. Only the CDR3 part of the read is kept: 42 bases, read in frame from the first base. V was cut back by 2 bases and J by 2 bases, leaving a gap of 7 bases between them. Genomic DNA was extracted from sorted cells for sequencing of the TCRbeta CDR3 region. The immunoSEQ Assay was used to sequence the TCRbeta CDR3 regions. TCRdb took over this immuneACCESS table, retaining in-frame rearrangements with V and J assigned. Such tables are incomplete; in checked studies, under half of the missing clones stem from an unresolved V gene, and the remainder is unexplained. The sample contains 99,000 or so clones, approximately 94% of them found a single time. Around 0.17% of the sample belongs to the ten largest clones. Patients with autoimmune disease history or receiving systemic immunosuppression were excluded from the trial. In every dose cohort, peripheral blood was drawn for TCR sequencing at baseline, cycle 4 day 1, and cycle 7 day 1. The samples were taken from a phase I, first-in-human, multicenter, open-label dose-escalation trial of ivuxolimab. Adults with locally advanced or metastatic melanoma, renal cell, hepatocellular, or head and neck squamous cell carcinoma were enrolled in the trial. Before TCR sequencing, CD4+ T cells and CD8+ T cells from peripheral blood were sorted into separate populations.

This receptor was identified in an adult with an advanced solid tumor such as melanoma, head and neck, liver or kidney cancer. The starting material was CD4+ or CD8+ T cells sorted from blood, obtained in a trial of the OX40 agonist ivuxolimab. The V and J segments used are TRBV6-5 and TRBJ1-3, with an unclear D gene assignment. The CDR3 has the sequence CASSYTATGNTIYF. Read as DNA, the sequence is TGTGCCAGCAGTTACACGGCGACTGGAAACACCATATATTTT.